This TCR beta chain was documented in a study of cytomegalovirus exposure and HLA in healthy donors (TCRdb year 2017). Regarding the study in general: An earlier analysis of fewer than 750 of the donors reported 250 to 350 Gb of sequence data and some 110 million unique TCR beta sequences obtained from 180 million or so T cells. An early release covering some 640 HLA-typed donors comprised about 320 gigabases of sequencing data and roughly 86 million unique TCR sequences. Of the 300 to 500 genotyped donors, 75% to 85% were placed in the genetic ancestry cluster associated with self-reported Caucasian donors. The study aimed to test whether cataloging public T cell receptors could reveal signatures of past pathogen exposure. Using immunosequencing, the study profiled T cell repertoires from around 670 subjects and related those repertoires to cytomegalovirus serostatus. Along with the approximately 700-subject first cohort, a separate validation cohort of over 90 different subjects was used. To predict cytomegalovirus infection status, the study combined high-throughput TCR immunosequencing, statistical association of individual TCRs with disease status, and machine learning. To study patterns of TCR occurrence, a later analysis re-analyzed previously published TCR beta repertoires from 700 or so donors and added high-resolution HLA genotyping. The later analysis used no new phenotypic data to find candidate immune exposures, relying instead on TCR beta sequences and their occurrence across donors. An earlier analysis of approximately 630 of the donors applied high-throughput TCR beta sequencing to assess whether each TCR beta V gene segment acted as functional or pseudogenic. Donor age, sex, ethnicity and CMV serostatus were compiled together with the repertoire data. A later genetic analysis used genome-wide SNP genotypes for about 65% of the 666 donors, treating that subset as a discovery cohort. All discovery cohort repertoires had been generated using a single sequencing platform. HLA typing covered class I and class II loci at four-digit resolution. Typing coverage varied by locus: roughly 620-640 donors for A, B, C, DRB1 and DQB1; approximately 520 for DQA1; nearly 610 for DPA1; more than 450 for DPB1. Because of strong linkage in the cohort, roughly five DR-DQ haplotypes were treated as single units for association and clustering. Across 398 genotyped donors of the cohort, an average of approximately 240,000 unique TCR beta nucleotide sequences per donor were sequenced, and 15% to 20% of those sequences were non-productive.

General conclusions and limits of the study: Cytomegalovirus status was reported to be diagnosed by the classifier with high specificity and sensitivity in both the original and validation cohorts. Compared with equally common non-associated chains, HLA-associated TCR beta chains in a later analysis were more clonally expanded and had lower generation probabilities. The cohort was sequenced for TCR beta chains only, and without alpha or paired-chain data the features that could be detected were limited. In vitro tests confirmed that a few of the cytomegalovirus-associated TCR beta chains recognize cytomegalovirus antigens. At a false discovery rate of 0.05, a later analysis linked some 17,000 TCR beta sequences to specific HLA alleles. It was suggested by the authors that the approach could potentially be generalized to other disease states and immunological phenotypes. According to a later genetic analysis, donors in an Asian-associated ancestry cluster had fewer N-insertions in productive TCRs than the roughly 700-donor mean. CMV serostatus was the only immune exposure information available for the cohort. A later analysis reported that several top co-occurrence clusters appeared linked to parvovirus B19, influenza, CMV and Epstein-Barr virus. Most TCR sequences were seen in very few donors, while some public TCRs were found in many individuals. An association between a missense DCLRE1C variant and V-gene and J-gene trimming of TCR beta chains was found in a later genetic analysis and replicated in an independent cohort. When HLA alleles, especially DR and DQ, strongly co-occurred, TCR associations were difficult to assign to individual alleles. A total of some 180 TCR beta chains were listed by the study as associated with cytomegalovirus. Because HLA typing was unavailable for some donors at each locus, only the typed subset was used in association tests. In an earlier analysis of 587 of the donors, most TCR beta V segments appeared in productive rearrangements about 87% or about 30% of the time, broadly matching IMGT annotations. The sequencing pipeline was judged likely to have produced a cluster of highly shared sequence variants as a technical artifact. Sequencing depth was assumed to be roughly uniform across donors in the presence/absence analyses, though that assumption may not hold. In a later analysis, the rate of TCR association differed among HLA loci, with DRB1 alleles having the most associated TCRs and HLA-C alleles having the fewest. Because counts were too low, more than 15 rarely observed V segments, including chromosome 9 orphons, were excluded from the earlier analysis of 500 to 700 of the donors. Correlated functional status among segregating V segments might be attributable to linkage disequilibrium, but an unknown experimental factor could not be ruled out. Most CMV-associated TCR beta chains appeared to be HLA-restricted in a later analysis, and the HLA associations seemed to be driven largely by CMV exposure. Some IMGT-functional V segments, including TRBV6-2 and TRBV6-3, could not be distinguished by the 87-base-pair reads and were therefore excluded. A further reported finding was that TCR beta sequences accurately predicted the HLA-A and HLA-B alleles for most subjects in the first cohort.

The cohort consisted of hundreds of healthy bone marrow donors. At the time of sampling, all cohort members were nominally healthy, though unrecorded immune exposures were likely present. The donor was CMV seronegative and was included in the group of a few hundred seronegative cohort members. Every donor gave a peripheral blood sample, and the peripheral blood mononuclear cells from that sample were used for TCR beta sequencing. Genomic DNA extraction from the blood cell samples was performed with the Qiagen DNeasy Blood Extraction Kit. In the case of this clone: Its binding antigen is unknown. No per-base quality is available; no much larger clone lies one base away.

Trimming takes 2 bases off V and 5 bases off J; junction bases not matched to a gene: 4. The CDR3 covers 15 residues, taking in both the cysteine and the phenylalanine. Left in the record is the CDR3 DNA by itself, 45 bases read in frame from the first base. CDR1 is given as SGHDT and CDR2 as YYEEEE, both from the germline V gene. The library was obtained by the immunoSEQ multiplex PCR assay. For the multiplex PCR, a mixture combining 60 forward primers for TCR Vbeta segments and 13 reverse primers for TCR Jbeta segments was used. A multiplex PCR assay on genomic DNA amplified the CDR3 region of rearranged TCR beta genes. On the Illumina HiSeq System, the amplified TCR beta libraries were sequenced as 87-base-pair reads. The study's processing was this. A later analysis counted about 80 million unique TCR beta chains across the 666 repertoires, and around 9.9 million of these chains were shared by at least two donors. To remove PCR and sequencing errors, raw reads were error-corrected and collapsed into unique sequences using a nearest-neighbor algorithm that merged closely related sequences. V, D and J gene segments were assigned by aligning CDR3 sequences to IMGT reference sequences. Each retained sequence needed at least a six-nucleotide match to both a V gene segment and a J gene segment. Rearrangements were classified as productive when the CDR3 lacked stop codons and remained in frame with V and J, and all other rearrangements were classified as non-productive. Following IMGT convention, CDR3 was defined as the stretch from the second conserved V-encoded cysteine to the conserved J-encoded phenylalanine. The earlier analysis of 500 to 650 of the donors excluded any sequence lacking an unambiguous match to a single V gene segment. An earlier analysis of around 600 of the donors classified V segments as functional when productive rearrangements were above 56.7% and as segregating when the standard deviation between donors was above 5%. A statistical classification framework was developed to diagnose cytomegalovirus status using the catalog of TCR beta chain sequences. In a later analysis, TCR nucleotide sequences were compared against IMGT/GENE-DB human TR gene sequences so that V and J genes could be assigned. A later analysis assigned CDR3 sequences and most-parsimonious VDJ recombination scenarios with the TCRdist pipeline. In a later analysis, each TCR beta chain was defined by its CDR3 amino acid sequence together with its V-gene family, and reads lacking a unique V-gene family were excluded. To address suspected cross-contamination and a sequencing artifact, a later analysis removed over 500 highly shared, low-generation-probability nucleotide sequences. In a later analysis, a clonal expansion index was calculated for each public chain from normalized within-repertoire ranks of inferred template counts. Generation probabilities in a later analysis came from a VDJ recombination model fitted to out-of-frame rearrangements, and those results were checked against IGoR. In a later analysis, hypergeometric tests were used to score TCR-TCR, TCR-HLA and TCR-CMV co-occurrence, with a repertoire-size bias correction applied to TCR pairs. A later analysis estimated false discovery rates by permuting HLA or CMV assignments 20 times. In a later analysis, co-occurring TCRs were grouped with DBSCAN, and TCRdist sequence similarity was added when clustering was performed within HLA-allele-positive subsets. Co-occurrence clustering excluded repertoires with fewer than 30,000 or more than 120,000 public chains, plus five with anomalous nucleotide sharing. Imported from immuneACCESS, the table was reduced by TCRdb to in-frame sequences with V and J called. These copies leave out some clones; in studies compared against another copy, an unresolved V gene accounts for under half, and the cause of the remainder is not known. That table furnishes V, J and clone size, whereas the DNA furnished D and trimming. The sample table lists under 200,000 clones, less than 90% of them with a count of one. Of the sample, 0.25% to 0.4% falls within the top ten clones.

The sample taken for sequencing was PBMCs. This sequence uses TRBV5-6 and TRBJ2-5; 12 central nucleotides agree with TRBD2. The clonotype originates from a woman in her twenties or thirties in good health and CMV-seronegative. DNA sequence: TGTGCCAGCAGCTTTACTAGCGGGGGGTTTGAGACCCAGTACTTC. This encodes CASSFTSGGFETQYF.